The source of this T cell receptor (beta chain) is a study of blood T cell repertoires in COVID-19 (dated by TCRdb to between 2020 and 2021). Broadly, across the study: The collaborator samples originated in the United States, Italy and Spain and spanned the acute and convalescent phases of COVID-19. Deeply sampled blood TCRbeta repertoires from subjects exposed to, actively infected with, or recovered from COVID-19 were included in the dataset. The repertoires were released in a freely available public database intended as a resource for research on the immune response to SARS-CoV-2. The sample metadata nearly always contained a de-identified subject ID, COVID-19 status, age in years and sex. Where available, HLA class I and class II types were obtained from metadata supplied by the sample provider rather than from assay-based typing. The samples were drawn from two sources: the first 160 participants of the ongoing ImmuneRACE study, and approximately 1,300 subjects contributed by 6 global collaborators. The material from the prospective study consisted of cDNA or gDNA derived from T cells, B-cell-depleted T cells, or PBMCs. The investigation overall reported the following: The quantity of clinical and demographic metadata differed by source and by participant and was supplied without curation.

TCRbeta CDR3 regions were amplified from genomic DNA using the immunoSEQ Assay, a bias-controlled multiplex PCR. In the authors' own workflow: The number of nucleated cells in each sample was estimated by amplification of reference gene primers within the assay. To quantify the absolute abundance of each unique TCRbeta CDR3 rearrangement, sequence reads were collapsed and filtered. For each sample, productive Simpson clonality was calculated by taking the square root of Simpson's diversity index across productive rearrangements. TCRdb provides this immuneACCESS table in a form limited to in-frame rearrangements. Some clones are lacking; in checked studies, under half of them reflect an unresolved V gene, and why the rest are absent is not known. Clone size and the V and J calls come from that table; the DNA yielded D and trimming. Within this sample are 120,000 or so clones, with 90% of them counted one time only. The ten largest clones add up to under 4.5% of the sample.

One collaborating source in Seattle enrolled patients during active infection and followed them longitudinally through the course of disease. Whole blood was collected in K2EDTA tubes by collaborating institutions according to the institutions' own protocols. For TCRbeta analysis, collaborators shipped samples in one of three forms: frozen whole blood, isolated PBMCs, or DNA extracted from either of those sample types. V loses 7 bases, J loses 5 bases, and the germline ends lie 15 bases apart. Inclusive of the bounding cysteine and phenylalanine, the CDR3 is 14 residues long. Of all the DNA, just the CDR3 is kept, 42 bases in frame from base 1. Reading the germline V gene (reference sequence) gives CDR1 LGHDT and CDR2 YNNKEL. In its sample, this clone was seen once. Its cognate antigen has yet to be identified. No qualities accompany the bases; no much larger clone lies one base away.

This clonotype originated in a woman aged 55-70 years with COVID-19, enrolled during active disease. Recombination linked TRBV3-1 (or the pseudogene TRBV3-2) to TRBJ2-1; a weak D assignment points to TRBD2 (6 bases agree). Material: peripheral blood. DNA sequence: TGTGCCAGCAAAAGGTCCGGGGGAGACAATGAGCAGTTCTTC. It encodes CASKRSGGDNEQFF.